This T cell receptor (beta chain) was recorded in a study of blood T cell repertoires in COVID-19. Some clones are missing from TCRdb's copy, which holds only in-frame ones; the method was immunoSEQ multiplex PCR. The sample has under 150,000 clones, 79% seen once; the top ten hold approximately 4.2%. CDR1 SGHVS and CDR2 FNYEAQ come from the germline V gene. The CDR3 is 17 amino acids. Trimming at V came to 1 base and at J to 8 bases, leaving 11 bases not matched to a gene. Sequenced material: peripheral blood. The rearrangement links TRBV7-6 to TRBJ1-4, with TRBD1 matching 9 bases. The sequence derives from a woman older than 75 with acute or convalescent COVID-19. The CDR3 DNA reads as TGTGCCAGCAGCTTAGGTCTCCCCGGGACAGGGCGGGAAAAACTGTTTTTT. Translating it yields CASSLGLPGTGREKLFF.